This TCR beta chain was retrieved from a study of blood T cell repertoires in COVID-19. In the original processing: Reference gene primer amplification yielded estimated nucleated cell counts. Clones were read by immunoSEQ multiplex PCR, and TCRdb kept only the in-frame ones, dropping some. The V and J calls and the clone size are those of that table, but D and trimming were determined from the DNA. The sample shows approximately 50,000 clones, 65% to 85% of them seen only once. Seattle-derived patients entered the study during active infection and were followed longitudinally. Sequenced sample: peripheral blood. The TCR was taken from a woman of 80 years or more with COVID-19, enrolled during active disease.

The CDR3 sequence: CASTSGIREQYF. CDR3 nucleotides: TGTGCCAGTACTAGCGGGATCCGCGAGCAGTACTTC. The rearrangement joins TRBV19 to TRBJ2-7, with TRBD2 matching 9 bases. The CDR3 has 12 amino acids. J gave up 6 bases and V 7 bases, and 4 bases lay outside the gene matches. Germline CDR1 is LNHDA and CDR2 is SQIVND (reference sequence).